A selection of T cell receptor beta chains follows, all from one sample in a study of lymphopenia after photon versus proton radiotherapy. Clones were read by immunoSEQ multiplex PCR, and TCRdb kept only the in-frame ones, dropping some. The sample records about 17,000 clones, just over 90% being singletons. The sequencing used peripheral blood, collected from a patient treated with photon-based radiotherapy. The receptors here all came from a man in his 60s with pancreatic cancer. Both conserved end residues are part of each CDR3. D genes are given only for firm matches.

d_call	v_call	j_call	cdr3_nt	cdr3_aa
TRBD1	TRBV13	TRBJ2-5	TGTGCCAGCAGCCCGACGGGACAGGACCAAGAGACCCAGTACTTC	CASSPTGQDQETQYF
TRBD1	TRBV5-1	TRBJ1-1	TGCGCCAGCAGCGACCCTTCGACAGGGGGGTCGTCTGAAGCTTTCTTT	CASSDPSTGGSSEAFF
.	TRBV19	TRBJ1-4	TGTGCCAGTAGTACCACGCCGGGATCCTATGAAAAACTGTTTTTT	CASSTTPGSYEKLFF
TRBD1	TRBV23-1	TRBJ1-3	TGCGCCAGCAGTCAGGGGGACAGGGGTGGAAACACCATATATTTT	CASSQGDRGGNTIYF
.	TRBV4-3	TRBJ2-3	TGCGCCAGCAGCCAAGATCATGGGCGGGGTAGCACAGATACGCAGTATTTT	CASSQDHGRGSTDTQYF
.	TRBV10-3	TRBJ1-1	TGTGCCATCAGTGGGACAGACACTGAAGCTTTCTTT	CAISGTDTEAFF
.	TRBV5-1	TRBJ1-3	TGCGCCAGCAGCTTGGGGAGGGCTGGAAACACCATATATTTT	CASSLGRAGNTIYF
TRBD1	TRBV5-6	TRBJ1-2	TGTGCCAGCAGCCCCGACAGGGACTATGGCTACACCTTC	CASSPDRDYGYTF
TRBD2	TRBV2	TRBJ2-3	TGTGCCAGCAGTGTAAGCGGGATACTAATCACAGATACGCAGTATTTT	CASSVSGILITDTQYF
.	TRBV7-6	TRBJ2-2	TGTGCCAGCAGCTTAGTACTCGGGGAGCTGTTTTTT	CASSLVLGELFF
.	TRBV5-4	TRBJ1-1	TGTGCCAGCAGCTTAGGGGGGTTCAACACTGAAGCTTTCTTT	CASSLGGFNTEAFF
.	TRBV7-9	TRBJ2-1	TGTGCCAGCAGAATTCAGCGGACGCGGGGGCCCGATGAGCAGTTCTTC	CASRIQRTRGPDEQFF
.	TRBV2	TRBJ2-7	TGTGCCAGCAGTGACCGGGTTATCTACGAGCAGTACTTC	CASSDRVIYEQYF
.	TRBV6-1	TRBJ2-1	TGTGCCAGCAAACTGTTAGGAAAATCCTACAATGAGCAGTTCTTC	CASKLLGKSYNEQFF
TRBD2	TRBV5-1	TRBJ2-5	TGCGCCAGCAGCCGAGCGGGGGGACAAGAGACCCAGTACTTC	CASSRAGGQETQYF
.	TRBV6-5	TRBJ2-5	TGTGCCAGCAGTTATCTCGACTCTATTGGGGAGACCCAGTACTTC	CASSYLDSIGETQYF
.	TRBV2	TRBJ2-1	TGTGCCAGCAGTGAAAGAGGTTATGAGCAGTTCTTC	CASSERGYEQFF
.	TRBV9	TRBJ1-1	TGTGCCAGCAGCCGGGTGACCCAGAACACTGAAGCTTTCTTT	CASSRVTQNTEAFF
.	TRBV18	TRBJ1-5	TGTGCCAGCTCACCTGGCAGGGAAGGTCAGCCCCAGCATTTT	CASSPGREGQPQHF
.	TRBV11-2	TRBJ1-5	TGTGCCAGCAGCTTAGATCGGGGGGGTTTACAGCCCCAGCATTTT	CASSLDRGGLQPQHF